This TCR beta chain derives from a study of somatic mutations in cytotoxic T cells in rheumatoid arthritis. V lost 9 bases to trimming and J lost 5 bases; unmatched junction nucleotides: 12. The CDR3 covers 15 residues. CDR1 and CDR2 (germline): LNHDA, SQIVND (reference sequence). Clones were read by immunoSEQ multiplex PCR, and TCRdb kept only the in-frame ones, dropping some. The sample has roughly 35,000 clones; about four fifths are singletons. The source of this sequence is a man in his forties in good health. Sequencing used CD8+ T cells sorted from blood. The chain joins TRBV19 to TRBJ2-7; 11 bases are shared with TRBD2. The CDR3 DNA sequence: TGTGCCAGCAATAGACCGGGACTAGCGGTAAACGAGCAGTACTTC. Translated: CASNRPGLAVNEQYF.